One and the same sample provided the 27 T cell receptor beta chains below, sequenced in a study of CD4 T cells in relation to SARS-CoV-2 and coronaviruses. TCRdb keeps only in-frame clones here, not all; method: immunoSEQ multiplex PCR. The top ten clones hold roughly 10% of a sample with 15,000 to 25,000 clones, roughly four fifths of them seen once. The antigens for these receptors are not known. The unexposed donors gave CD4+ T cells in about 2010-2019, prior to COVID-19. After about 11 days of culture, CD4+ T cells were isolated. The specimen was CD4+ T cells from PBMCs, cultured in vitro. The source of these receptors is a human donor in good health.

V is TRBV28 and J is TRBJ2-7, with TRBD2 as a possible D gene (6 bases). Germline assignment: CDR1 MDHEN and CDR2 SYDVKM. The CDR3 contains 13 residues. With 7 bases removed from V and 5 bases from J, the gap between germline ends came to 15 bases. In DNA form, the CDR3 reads TGTGCCAGCACTGCGGGGAGTAAAGACGAGCAGTACTTC. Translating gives CASTAGSKDEQYF.

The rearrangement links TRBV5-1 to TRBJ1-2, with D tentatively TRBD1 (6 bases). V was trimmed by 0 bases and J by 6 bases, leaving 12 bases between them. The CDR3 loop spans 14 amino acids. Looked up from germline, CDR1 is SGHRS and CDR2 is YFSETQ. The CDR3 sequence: CASSLDRAMDGYTF. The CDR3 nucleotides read TGCGCCAGCAGCTTGGACAGGGCGATGGATGGCTACACCTTC.

The CDR3 DNA is TGTGCCAGCTACCACGAGGGGCCCGAGCAGTACTTC. It is translated as CASYHEGPEQYF. The chain carries TRBV6-7 and TRBJ2-7; the D call may be TRBD1 or TRBD2 (5 bases each). TRBV6-7 is known as an ORF, though its function is uncertain. CDR3 length: 12 amino acids. The V gene lost 8 bases and the J gene lost 6 bases, with 14 bases spanning the gap.

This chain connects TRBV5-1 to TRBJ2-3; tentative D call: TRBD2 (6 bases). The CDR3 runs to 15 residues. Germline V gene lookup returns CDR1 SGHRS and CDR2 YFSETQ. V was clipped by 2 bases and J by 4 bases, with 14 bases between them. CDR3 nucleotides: TGCGCCAGCAGCTTCCCGGGGGAAACGTCAGATACGCAGTATTTT. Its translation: CASSFPGETSDTQYF. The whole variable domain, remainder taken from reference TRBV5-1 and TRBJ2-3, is KAGVTQTPRYLIKTRGQQVTLSCSPISGHRSVSWYQQTPGQGLQFLFEYFSETQRNKGNFPGRFSGRQFSNSRSEMNVSTLELGDSALYLCASSFPGETSDTQYFGPGTRLTVL.

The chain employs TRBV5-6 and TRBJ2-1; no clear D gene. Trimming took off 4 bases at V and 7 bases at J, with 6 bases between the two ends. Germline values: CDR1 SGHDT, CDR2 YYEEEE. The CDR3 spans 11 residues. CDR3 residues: CASSDRNEQFF. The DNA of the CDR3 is TGTGCCAGCAGCGATCGGAATGAGCAGTTCTTC. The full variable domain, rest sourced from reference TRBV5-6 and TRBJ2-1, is DAGVTQSPTHLIKTRGQQVTLRCSPKSGHDTVSWYQQALGQGPQFIFQYYEEEERQRGNFPDRFSGHQFPNYSSELNVNALLLGDSALYLCASSDRNEQFFGPGTRLTVL.

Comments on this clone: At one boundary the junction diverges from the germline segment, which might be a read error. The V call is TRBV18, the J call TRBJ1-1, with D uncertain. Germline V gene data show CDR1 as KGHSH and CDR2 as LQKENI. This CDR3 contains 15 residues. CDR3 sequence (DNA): TGTGCCAGCTCACCAAGTAGTGCAGCGAACGCTGAAGCTTTCTTT. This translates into CASSPSSAANAEAFF.

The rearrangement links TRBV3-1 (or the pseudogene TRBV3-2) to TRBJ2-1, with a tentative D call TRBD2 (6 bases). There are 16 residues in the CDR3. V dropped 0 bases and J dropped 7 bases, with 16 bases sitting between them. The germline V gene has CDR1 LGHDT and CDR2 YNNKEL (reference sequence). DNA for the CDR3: TGTGCCAGCAGCCAAGATCGGGGTCCGCGGGAAAATGAGCAGTTCTTC. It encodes CASSQDRGPRENEQFF.

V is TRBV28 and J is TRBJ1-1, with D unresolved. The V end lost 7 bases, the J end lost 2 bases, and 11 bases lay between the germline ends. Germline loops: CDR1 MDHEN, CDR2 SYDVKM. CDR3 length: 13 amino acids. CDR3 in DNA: TGTGCCAGCACTTCAGTCATCAACACTGAAGCTTTCTTT. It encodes CASTSVINTEAFF.

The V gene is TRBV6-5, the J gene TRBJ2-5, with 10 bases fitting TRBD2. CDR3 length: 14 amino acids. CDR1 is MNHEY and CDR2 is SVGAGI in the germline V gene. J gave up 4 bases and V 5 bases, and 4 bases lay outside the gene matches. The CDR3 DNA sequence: TGTGCCAGCAGTCGCAGCGGGAGGGGAGAGACCCAGTACTTC. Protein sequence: CASSRSGRGETQYF.

The CDR3 DNA reads as TGTGCCAGCAGCTTAGAGCGGGCCACAGATACGCAGTATTTT. This sequence encodes CASSLERATDTQYF. The V and J genes are TRBV7-2 and TRBJ2-3; a weak D match, TRBD2 (6 bases). The CDR3 runs 14 residues. The V gene's germline CDR1 is SGHTA and CDR2 FQGNSA. Trimming removed 1 base at V and 2 bases at J, with 7 bases between.

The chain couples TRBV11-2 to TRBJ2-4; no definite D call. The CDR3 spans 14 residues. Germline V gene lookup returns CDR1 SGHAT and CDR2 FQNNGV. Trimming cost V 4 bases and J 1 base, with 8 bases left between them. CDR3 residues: CASSSMRAKNIQYF. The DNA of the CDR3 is TGTGCCAGCAGCTCCATGAGGGCCAAAAACATTCAGTACTTC.

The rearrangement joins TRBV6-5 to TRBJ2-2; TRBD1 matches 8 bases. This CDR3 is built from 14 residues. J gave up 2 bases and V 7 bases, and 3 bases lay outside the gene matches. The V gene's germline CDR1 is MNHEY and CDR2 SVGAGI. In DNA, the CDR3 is TGTGCCAGCAATGGACAGGGCAACACCGGGGAGCTGTTTTTT. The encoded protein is CASNGQGNTGELFF.

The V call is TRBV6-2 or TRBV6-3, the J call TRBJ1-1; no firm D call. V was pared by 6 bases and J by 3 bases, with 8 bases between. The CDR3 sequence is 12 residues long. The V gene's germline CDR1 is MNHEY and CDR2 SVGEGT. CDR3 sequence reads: CASSLGDTEAFF. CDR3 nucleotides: TGTGCCAGCAGCCTCGGGGACACTGAAGCTTTCTTT.

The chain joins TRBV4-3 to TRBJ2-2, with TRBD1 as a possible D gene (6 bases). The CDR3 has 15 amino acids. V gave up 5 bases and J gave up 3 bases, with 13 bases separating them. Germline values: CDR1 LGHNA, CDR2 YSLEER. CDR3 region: CASSYRELDTGELFF. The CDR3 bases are TGCGCCAGCAGCTACAGGGAATTGGACACCGGGGAGCTGTTTTTT.

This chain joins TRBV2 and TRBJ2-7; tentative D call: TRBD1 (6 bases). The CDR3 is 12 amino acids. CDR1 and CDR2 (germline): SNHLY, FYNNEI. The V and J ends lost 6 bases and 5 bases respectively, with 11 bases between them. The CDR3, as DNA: TGTGCCAGCAGGGTAGACAGGCACGAGCAGTACTTC. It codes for CASRVDRHEQYF.

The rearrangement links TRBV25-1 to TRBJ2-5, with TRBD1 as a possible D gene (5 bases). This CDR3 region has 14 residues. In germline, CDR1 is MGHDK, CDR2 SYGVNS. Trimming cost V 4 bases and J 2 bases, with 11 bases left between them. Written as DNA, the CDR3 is TGTGCCAGCAGTGTTAAGTCAGGGCAAGAGACCCAGTACTTC. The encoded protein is CASSVKSGQETQYF.

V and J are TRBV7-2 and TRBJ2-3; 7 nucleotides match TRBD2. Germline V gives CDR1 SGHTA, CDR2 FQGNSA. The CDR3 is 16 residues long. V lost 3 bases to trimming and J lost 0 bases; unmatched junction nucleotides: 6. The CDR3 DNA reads TGTGCCAGCAGCTTGTTTCAGACTAGCAGCACAGATACGCAGTATTTT. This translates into CASSLFQTSSTDTQYF.

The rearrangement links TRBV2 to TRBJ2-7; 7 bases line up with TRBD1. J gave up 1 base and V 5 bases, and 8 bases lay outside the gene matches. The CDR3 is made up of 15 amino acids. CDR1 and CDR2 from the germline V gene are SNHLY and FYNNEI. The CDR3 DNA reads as TGTGCCAGCAGTCTAGACAGGGTGATTTCCTACGAGCAGTACTTC. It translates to CASSLDRVISYEQYF. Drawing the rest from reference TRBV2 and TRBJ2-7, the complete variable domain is EPEVTQTPSHQVTQMGQEVILRCVPISNHLYFYWYRQILGQKVEFLVSFYNNEISEKSEIFDDQFSVERPDGSNFTLKIRSTKLEDSAMYFCASSLDRVISYEQYFGPGTRLTVT.

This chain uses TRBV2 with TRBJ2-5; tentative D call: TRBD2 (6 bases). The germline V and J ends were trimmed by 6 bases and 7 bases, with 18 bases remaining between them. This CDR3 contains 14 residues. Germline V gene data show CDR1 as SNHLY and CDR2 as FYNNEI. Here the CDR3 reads CASSPRVPGGTQYF. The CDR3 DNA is TGTGCCAGCAGCCCCCGGGTCCCCGGGGGGACCCAGTACTTC.

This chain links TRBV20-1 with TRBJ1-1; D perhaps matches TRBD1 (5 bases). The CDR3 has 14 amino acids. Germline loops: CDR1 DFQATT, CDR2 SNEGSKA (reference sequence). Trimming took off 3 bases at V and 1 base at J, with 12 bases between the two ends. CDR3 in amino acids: CSASGAGQNTEAFF. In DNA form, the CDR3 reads TGCAGTGCTAGTGGTGCCGGACAGAACACTGAAGCTTTCTTT.

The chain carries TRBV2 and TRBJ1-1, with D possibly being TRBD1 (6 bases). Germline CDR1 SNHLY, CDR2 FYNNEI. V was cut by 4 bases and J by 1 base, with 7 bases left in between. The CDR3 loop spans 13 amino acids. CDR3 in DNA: TGTGCCAGCAGTGGGACAGCGAACACTGAAGCTTTCTTT. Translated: CASSGTANTEAFF.

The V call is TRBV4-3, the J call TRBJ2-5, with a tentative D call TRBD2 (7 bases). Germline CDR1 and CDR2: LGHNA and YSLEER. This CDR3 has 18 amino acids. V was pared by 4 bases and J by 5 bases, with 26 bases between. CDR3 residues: CASSRQLGTGGVMETQYF. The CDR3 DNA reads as TGCGCCAGCAGCCGACAGCTAGGGACGGGGGGCGTTATGGAGACCCAGTACTTC.

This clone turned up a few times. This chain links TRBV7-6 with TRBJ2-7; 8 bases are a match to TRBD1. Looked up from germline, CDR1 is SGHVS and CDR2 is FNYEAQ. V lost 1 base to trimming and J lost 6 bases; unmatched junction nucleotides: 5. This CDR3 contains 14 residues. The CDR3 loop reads CASSLGQGASEQYF. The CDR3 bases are TGTGCCAGCAGCTTAGGGCAGGGGGCAAGCGAGCAGTACTTC.

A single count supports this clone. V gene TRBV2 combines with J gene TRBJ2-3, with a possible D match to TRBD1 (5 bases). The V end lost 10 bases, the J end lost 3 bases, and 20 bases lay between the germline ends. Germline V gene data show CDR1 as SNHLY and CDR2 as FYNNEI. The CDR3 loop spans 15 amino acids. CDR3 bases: TGTGCCAAGTCTGGGGCAGGTAGTCGGACAGATACGCAGTATTTT. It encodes CAKSGAGSRTDTQYF. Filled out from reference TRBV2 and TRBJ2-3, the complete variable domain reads EPEVTQTPSHQVTQMGQEVILRCVPISNHLYFYWYRQILGQKVEFLVSFYNNEISEKSEIFDDQFSVERPDGSNFTLKIRSTKLEDSAMYFCAKSGAGSRTDTQYFGPGTRLTVL.

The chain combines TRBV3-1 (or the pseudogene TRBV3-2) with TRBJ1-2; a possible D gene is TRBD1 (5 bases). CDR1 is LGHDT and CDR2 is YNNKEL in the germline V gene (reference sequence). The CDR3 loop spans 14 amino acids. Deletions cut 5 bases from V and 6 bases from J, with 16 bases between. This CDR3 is CASSAKARGNGYTF. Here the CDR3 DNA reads TGTGCCAGCAGCGCTAAGGCGAGGGGCAATGGCTACACCTTC.

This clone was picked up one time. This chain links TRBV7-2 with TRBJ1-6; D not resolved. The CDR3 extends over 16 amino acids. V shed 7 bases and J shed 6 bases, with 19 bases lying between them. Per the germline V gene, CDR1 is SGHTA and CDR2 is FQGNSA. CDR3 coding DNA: TGTGCCAGCACCCCACAAGGGTCGATTATTAATTCACCCCTCCACTTT. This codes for CASTPQGSIINSPLHF.

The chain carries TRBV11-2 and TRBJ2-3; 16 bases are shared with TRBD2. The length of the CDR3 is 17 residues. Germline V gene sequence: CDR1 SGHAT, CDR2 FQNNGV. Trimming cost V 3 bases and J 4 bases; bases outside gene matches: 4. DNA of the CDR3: TGTGCCAGCAGCTTGGGACTAGCGGGGGGGAAGGCAGATACGCAGTATTTT. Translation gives CASSLGLAGGKADTQYF.